What follows is one TCR beta chain and its context. Its matching antigen is unknown. The record originates from a study of Ad26.COV2.S vaccination and SARS-CoV-2 variants. Profiling relied on immunoSEQ multiplex PCR, and the TCRdb table lists in-frame clones only, not all of them. The repertoire includes 150,000 to 200,000 clones, approximately 88% of them detected once, and around 6.3% sits in the top ten. The study's findings and limits: Considerable breadth of spike-specific CD8+ and CD4+ T cell responses has reportedly been documented following vaccination. Vaccine and placebo recipients had comparable breadth of non-spike TCRs.

This CDR3 region has 18 residues. The germline V and J ends were trimmed by 0 bases and 2 bases, with 18 bases remaining between them. Germline CDR1 reads SGHTA; CDR2 reads FQGTGA. This receptor was obtained from a human donor who had recovered from COVID-19. Specimen: peripheral blood, collected after recovery from COVID-19. The V and J genes are TRBV7-3 and TRBJ2-3; D is perhaps TRBD2 (6 bases). Here the CDR3 reads CASSLTYSGGAVTDTQYF. Written as DNA, the CDR3 is TGTGCCAGCAGCTTAACTTATTCAGGAGGGGCGGTCACAGATACGCAGTATTTT.